This T cell receptor (beta chain) was identified in a study of blood T cell repertoires in COVID-19 (dated by TCRdb to the early 2020s). Concerning the study at large: Samples covering the acute and convalescent phases of COVID-19 were provided by collaborators in the United States, Italy and Spain. Subjects who had been exposed to COVID-19, were actively infected with it, or had recovered from it provided the deeply sampled blood TCRbeta repertoires that made up the dataset. Where available, HLA class I and class II types were obtained from metadata supplied by the sample provider rather than from assay-based typing. Samples came from the ongoing ImmuneRACE study (first 160 participants) plus 1,254 subjects from 6 global collaborators. A de-identified subject ID, COVID-19 status, age in years and sex were almost always included in the sample metadata. The repertoires were released in a freely available public database meant as a resource for research on the immune response to SARS-CoV-2. The material from the prospective study consisted of cDNA or gDNA derived from T cells, B-cell-depleted T cells, or PBMCs. Study-level results and caveats: How much clinical and demographic metadata was included differed by source and by participant, and the metadata was provided uncurated.

Including cysteine and phenylalanine, the CDR3 has 16 amino acids. Only the CDR3 portion is preserved as DNA: 48 bases, with reading frame beginning at the first base. CDR1 MDHEN and CDR2 SYDVKM are derived from the germline V gene. The junction carries 18 bases between V and J, which are trimmed by 6 bases and 1 base respectively. Regarding this clone: What antigen it recognizes has not been identified. No quality values exist for individual bases; no much larger clone is one base distant.

The immunoSEQ Assay, a bias-controlled multiplex PCR, was used to amplify TCRbeta CDR3 regions from genomic DNA. The original pipeline was this. Nucleated cell counts per sample were estimated from amplification of reference gene primers within the assay. To quantify the absolute abundance of each unique TCRbeta CDR3 rearrangement, sequence reads were collapsed and filtered. For each sample, productive Simpson clonality was calculated as the square root of Simpson's diversity index over productive rearrangements. The clones in this table, taken by TCRdb from immuneACCESS, are in-frame only. Not every clone is retained; where verified, under half of the shortfall comes from an unresolved V gene, and the cause of the rest is unknown. That table gives V, J and clone size, and the DNA gave D and trimming. This sample lists tens of thousands of clones; just over 85% were detected once. 1.9% of the sample goes to the ten largest clones.

The collaborating institutions used their own protocols to collect whole blood in K2EDTA tubes. For TCRbeta analysis, collaborator samples were shipped as frozen whole blood, as isolated PBMCs, or as DNA extracted from either sample type. The chain couples TRBV28 to TRBJ1-1, with TRBD1 as a weak D call on 5 bases. Sequenced sample: peripheral blood. The clonotype comes from an elderly woman with active or convalescent COVID-19. The CDR3 region: CASRPAGLHPNTEAFF. The nucleotide sequence reads TGTGCCAGCAGACCCGCGGGGCTCCACCCGAACACTGAAGCTTTCTTT.